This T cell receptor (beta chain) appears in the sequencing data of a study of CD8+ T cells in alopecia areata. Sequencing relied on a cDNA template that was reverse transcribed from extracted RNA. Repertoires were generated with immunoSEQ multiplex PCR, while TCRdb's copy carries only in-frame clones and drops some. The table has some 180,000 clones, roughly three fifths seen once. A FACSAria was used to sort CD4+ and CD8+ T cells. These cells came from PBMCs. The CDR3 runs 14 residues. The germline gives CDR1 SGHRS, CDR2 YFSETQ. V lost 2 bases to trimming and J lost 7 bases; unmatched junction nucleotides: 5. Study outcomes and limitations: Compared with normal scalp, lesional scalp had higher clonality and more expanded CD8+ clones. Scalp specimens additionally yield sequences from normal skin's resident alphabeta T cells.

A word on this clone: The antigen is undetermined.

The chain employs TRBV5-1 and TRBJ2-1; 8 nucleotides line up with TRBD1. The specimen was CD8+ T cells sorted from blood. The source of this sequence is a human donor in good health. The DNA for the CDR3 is TGCGCCAGCAGCTTTAGACAGGGGTTGAATGAGCAGTTCTTC. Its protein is CASSFRQGLNEQFF. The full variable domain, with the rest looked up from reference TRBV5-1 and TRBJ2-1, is KAGVTQTPRYLIKTRGQQVTLSCSPISGHRSVSWYQQTPGQGLQFLFEYFSETQRNKGNFPGRFSGRQFSNSRSEMNVSTLELGDSALYLCASSFRQGLNEQFFGPGTRLTVL.